The present TCR beta chain was sequenced within a study of T cell responses to AZD1222 COVID-19 vaccine. Sequencing was performed with immunoSEQ multiplex PCR; in TCRdb, only in-frame clones are kept and a portion is missing. The table records about 67,000 clones, 83% of them present only once. Points from the study as a whole: Females outnumbered males among donors, who were mostly white British; clonal diversity was possibly underestimated. As reported, nearly half of all spike-specific TCRs target variant regions that are unmutated. Spike-specific TCR breadth and depth grew following two AZD1222 doses.

Details on this clone: No antigen is known for it.

Whether given at about 4 or about 12 weeks, second doses were pooled. The CDR3 is made up of 13 amino acids. V shed 8 bases and J shed 1 base, with 11 bases lying between them. The germline V gene encodes CDR1 SNHLY and CDR2 FYNNEI. The sample was peripheral blood, taken 28 days after the second AZD1222 dose. The TCR sequence derives from an adult who received the AZD1222 COVID-19 vaccine. The rearrangement joins TRBV2 to TRBJ1-1; D call uncertain. This CDR3 is CASEEQGNTEAFF. The DNA for the CDR3 is TGTGCCAGCGAGGAACAAGGGAACACTGAAGCTTTCTTT.